Below, 10 T cell receptor beta chains from the same sample are listed, as sequenced in a study of T cell responses to AZD1222 COVID-19 vaccine. Sequenced by immunoSEQ multiplex PCR; TCRdb stores in-frame clones only, minus some. This sample has around 150,000 clones, with more than 85% found just once. Here the sequenced sample was peripheral blood, taken 28 days after the second AZD1222 dose. These TCRs come from an adult who received the AZD1222 COVID-19 vaccine.

This rearrangement joins TRBV5-3 to TRBJ2-1, with TRBD1 matching 7 bases. TRBV5-3 is an ORF for which the function is uncertain. Trimming at V came to 6 bases and at J to 2 bases, leaving 20 bases not matched to a gene. This CDR3 comprises 19 residues. The CDR3 bases are TGTGCCAGAACAACTCAGAGGGGACAGCTGTGGGCCGCCTACAATGAGCAGTTCTTC. Translating gives CARTTQRGQLWAAYNEQFF.

This chain uses TRBV7-3 with TRBJ2-2, with TRBD2 as a possible D gene (6 bases). Germline V lookup: CDR1 SGHTA, CDR2 FQGTGA. V lost 5 bases, J lost 5 bases, and 6 bases lay in between. This CDR3 contains 12 residues. The CDR3 DNA is TGTGCCAGCAGCGCGGGAACCGGGGAGCTGTTTTTT. Amino acid sequence: CASSAGTGELFF.

V and J are TRBV5-6 and TRBJ1-5; possible D gene TRBD1, 5 bases. Trimming took 4 bases from V and 7 from J, leaving 15 bases between them. CDR3 length equals 14 residues. Germline V gene lookup returns CDR1 SGHDT and CDR2 YYEEEE. CDR3 region: CASSLGTVEQPQHF. The CDR3 nucleotides are TGTGCCAGCAGCCTGGGGACGGTGGAACAGCCCCAGCATTTT.

V gene TRBV7-2 combines with J gene TRBJ1-2, with 8 positions matching TRBD1. J gave up 5 bases and V 1 base, and 3 bases lay outside the gene matches. Germline CDR1 SGHTA, CDR2 FQGNSA. This CDR3 region has 14 residues. The CDR3 region is CASSLGTGWYGYTF. The CDR3 DNA reads TGTGCCAGCAGCTTAGGGACAGGGTGGTATGGCTACACCTTC.

This sequence joins TRBV28 and TRBJ1-2, with 9 bases fitting TRBD1. CDR1 MDHEN and CDR2 SYDVKM come from the germline V gene. V lost 10 bases to trimming and J lost 8 bases; unmatched junction nucleotides: 17. This CDR3 contains 15 residues. The CDR3 sequence: CAIQSLTGGAGGYTF. CDR3 in DNA: TGTGCCATCCAAAGCCTCACAGGGGGCGCGGGGGGCTACACCTTC.

The rearrangement links TRBV3-1 (or the pseudogene TRBV3-2) to TRBJ1-1, with a weak D call TRBD1 (5 bases). Germline V gives CDR1 LGHDT, CDR2 YNNKEL (reference sequence). V was clipped by 3 bases and J by 4 bases, with 15 bases between them. This CDR3 comprises 15 residues. The CDR3 here is CASSHATQGFTEAFF. DNA for the CDR3: TGTGCCAGCAGCCACGCGACTCAGGGATTCACTGAAGCTTTCTTT.

This chain uses TRBV5-1 with TRBJ2-7; 10 bases match TRBD1. The V gene end was trimmed by 7 bases and the J gene end by 2 bases; junction bases not matched to a gene: 6. Germline CDR1 reads SGHRS; CDR2 reads YFSETQ. There are 14 residues in the CDR3. The CDR3 nucleotides read TGCGCCAGCTTCAGGACAGGGGGGACCTACGAGCAGTACTTC. Its protein product is CASFRTGGTYEQYF.

This sequence joins TRBV6-4 and TRBJ1-1; D call uncertain. Per germline, CDR1 MRHNA and CDR2 SNTAGT. V was clipped by 2 bases and J by 7 bases, with 5 bases between them. The CDR3 loop spans 11 amino acids. The CDR3: CASSDLGEAFF. The DNA for the CDR3 is TGTGCCAGCAGTGACCTAGGTGAAGCTTTCTTT.

J is TRBJ2-1 and V is TRBV28; D is undetermined. Germline CDR1 and CDR2: MDHEN and SYDVKM. The V end lost 5 bases, the J end lost 2 bases, and 7 bases lay between the germline ends. This CDR3 region has 13 residues. CDR3 residues: CASSGHPYNEQFF. The CDR3 nucleotides read TGTGCCAGCAGTGGGCACCCCTACAATGAGCAGTTCTTC.

The gene calls are TRBV7-6 and TRBJ1-5, with a weak D call TRBD1 (5 bases). Germline CDR1 and CDR2: SGHVS and FNYEAQ. The V and J ends lost 5 bases and 4 bases respectively, with 21 bases between them. CDR3 size: 17 residues. Here the CDR3 reads CASSLRKGPLGNQPQHF. CDR3 DNA: TGTGCCAGCAGCCTGAGAAAGGGACCACTGGGGAATCAGCCCCAGCATTTT.